This is a list of T cell receptor beta chains from one sample in a study of cytomegalovirus exposure and HLA in healthy donors. Clones were read by immunoSEQ multiplex PCR, and TCRdb kept only the in-frame ones, dropping some. Of roughly 100,000 clones listed, around 70% were seen once; the top ten hold 3% to 3.5%. Sequencing was performed on PBMCs. Every receptor here comes from a young man in good health and CMV-seronegative. Each CDR3 is given with its conserved first and last residue. Fields, in order: V gene, D gene, CDR3 length, clone size, J gene, CDR3 DNA, CDR3 protein. D genes are given only for firm matches. Size values are once, few and many counts, or a class for expanded clones, and some rows have none.

TRBV5-8	TRBD1	14	NA	TRBJ1-3	TGTGCCAGCAGCCCCCGACAGGGGACAAACACCATATATTTT	CASSPRQGTNTIYF
TRBV4-2	NA	12	NA	TRBJ1-2	TGTGCCAGCAGCCTAGGCGGTAGTGGCTACACCTTC	CASSLGGSGYTF
TRBV14	NA	16	few	TRBJ2-4	TGTGCCAGCAGCCAAGAAGTGGGGGGTGCCAAAAACATTCAGTACTTC	CASSQEVGGAKNIQYF
TRBV25-1	TRBD2	15	once	TRBJ2-1	TGTGCCAGCAGTGAATCGGGAGGGCCGCATGCTGAGCAGTTCTTC	CASSESGGPHAEQFF
TRBV4-3	TRBD1	14	NA	TRBJ1-4	TGCGCCAGCAGCCCGACAGGGGGTAAAGAAAAACTGTTTTTT	CASSPTGGKEKLFF
TRBV18	TRBD1	16	NA	TRBJ1-3	TGTGCCAGCTCACCAACAGGGACAGGGCATGGAAACACCATATATTTT	CASSPTGTGHGNTIYF
TRBV5-4	NA	15	NA	TRBJ2-1	TGTGCCAGCAGCTGGGACAAACCAGGGGTCAATGAGCAGTTCTTC	CASSWDKPGVNEQFF
TRBV5-6	NA	14	once	TRBJ1-2	TGTGCCAGCAGCTTTAGCCAAGTGGGCTATGGCTACACCTTC	CASSFSQVGYGYTF
TRBV6-5	TRBD1	14	NA	TRBJ1-4	TGTGCCAGCAGTGCGGACAGGGGGCGTGAAAAACTGTTTTTT	CASSADRGREKLFF
TRBV30	NA	15	NA	TRBJ1-2	TGTGCCTGTAAAAGGGCGGGGGCGGTAGGCTATGGCTACACCTTC	CACKRAGAVGYGYTF
TRBV9	NA	13	NA	TRBJ2-7	TGTGCCAGCAGCGTGAGCCTTGAGTACGAGCAGTACTTC	CASSVSLEYEQYF
TRBV4-1	TRBD1	16	NA	TRBJ1-2	TGCGCCAGCAGCCAAGAGGACAGGGCTAGGAACTATGGCTACACCTTC	CASSQEDRARNYGYTF
TRBV5-5	TRBD1	15	NA	TRBJ2-7	TGTGCCAGCAGCCCCCCGGGACAGGGTACCTACGAGCAGTACTTC	CASSPPGQGTYEQYF
TRBV9	TRBD1	15	NA	TRBJ2-1	TGTGCCAGCAGCGTAGGCGCAGGGGGCTACAATGAGCAGTTCTTC	CASSVGAGGYNEQFF
TRBV7-2	NA	14	NA	TRBJ1-5	TGTGCCAGCAGCTTCTCTGGACTCCTCCAGCCCCAGCATTTT	CASSFSGLLQPQHF
TRBV7-8	NA	14	NA	TRBJ2-7	TGTGCCAGCAGCGAAGACCAGGGGGGCTACGAGCAGTACTTC	CASSEDQGGYEQYF
TRBV10-3	TRBD2	18	NA	TRBJ2-1	TGTGCCATCAGTGCAATGGGTCTAGCGGGAGAGAAGACCAATGAGCAGTTCTTC	CAISAMGLAGEKTNEQFF
TRBV7-9	NA	14	once	TRBJ1-4	TGTGCCAGCAGCCCCGGGGGTCTACGAGAAAAACTGTTTTTT	CASSPGGLREKLFF
TRBV4-2	NA	15	NA	TRBJ1-3	TGTGCCAGCAGCCAAGAATACAGGGCTGGAAACACCATATATTTT	CASSQEYRAGNTIYF
TRBV4-2	TRBD2	18	NA	TRBJ2-3	TGTGCCAGCAGCCAAGAATCGGTCGGACTAGCGGGACACAATACGCAGTATTTT	CASSQESVGLAGHNTQYF
TRBV10-3	TRBD1	14	NA	TRBJ2-1	TGTGCCATCAGTGGAACGGGACAGGGAAATGAGCAGTTCTTC	CAISGTGQGNEQFF
TRBV7-8	NA	15	once	TRBJ1-5	TGTGCCAGCAGCTTGGGGAGGGTTAGCAATCAGCCCCAGCATTTT	CASSLGRVSNQPQHF
TRBV5-6	NA	12	NA	TRBJ1-1	TGTGCCAGCAGCTTGGAAGGAGGTGAAGCTTTCTTT	CASSLEGGEAFF
TRBV2	TRBD1	14	NA	TRBJ1-2	TGTGCCAGCAGATTAACCGGGACAGTCTATGGCTACACCTTC	CASRLTGTVYGYTF
TRBV7-3	NA	16	NA	TRBJ2-3	TGTGCCAGCAGCTTTTGGGGCAGGGGTGGCACAGATACGCAGTATTTT	CASSFWGRGGTDTQYF
TRBV4-3	TRBD1	16	NA	TRBJ2-1	TGCGCCAGCAGCAGAACGACAGGGAGCTCCTACAATGAGCAGTTCTTC	CASSRTTGSSYNEQFF
TRBV11-2	TRBD2	16	NA	TRBJ2-1	TGTGCCAGCAGCTTAGGGACTAGCGGGAGTTGGAATGAGCAGTTCTTC	CASSLGTSGSWNEQFF
TRBV30	TRBD2	15	few	TRBJ2-5	TGTGCCTGGACCACGGGGGGGGCCCTCGGAGAGACCCAGTACTTC	CAWTTGGALGETQYF
TRBV7-9	NA	13	NA	TRBJ1-5	TGTGCCAGCAGCTCGACAGAAAGTCAGCCCCAGCATTTT	CASSSTESQPQHF
TRBV4-3	NA	15	few	TRBJ2-7	TGCGCCAGCAGCCAAGACCTCCTGGACAGCCGAGAGCAGTACTTC	CASSQDLLDSREQYF
TRBV5-8	NA	14	NA	TRBJ2-7	TGTGCCAGCAGCTCACGGGCGGGATCCTACGAGCAGTACTTC	CASSSRAGSYEQYF
TRBV2	NA	11	few	TRBJ1-4	TGTGCCAGAGAGAGGAATGAAAAACTGTTTTTT	CARERNEKLFF
TRBV19	TRBD2	16	once	TRBJ2-1	TGTGCCAGTAGTGCCAGCGGGAGATACCGGGTGAATGAGCAGTTCTTC	CASSASGRYRVNEQFF
TRBV7-9	TRBD1	15	NA	TRBJ1-2	TGTGCCAGCAGCTTAGGTTCCGGACAGGGCGGTGGCTACACCTTC	CASSLGSGQGGGYTF
TRBV5-1	NA	13	NA	TRBJ1-2	TGCGCCAGCAGCTCGCAGGGAGGGTATGGCTACACCTTC	CASSSQGGYGYTF
TRBV5-4	TRBD2	15	NA	TRBJ2-1	TGTGCCAGCAGCTTGGGGGGGGGTGTGGGCAATGAGCAGTTCTTC	CASSLGGGVGNEQFF
TRBV2	NA	13	NA	TRBJ1-1	TGTGCCAGCAGTGACCAGATGAACACTGAAGCTTTCTTT	CASSDQMNTEAFF
TRBV27	TRBD1	20	NA	TRBJ1-3	TGTGCCAGCAGTTCTAGGACAAACCGACAGGGGTCCGTCTCTGGAAACACCATATATTTT	CASSSRTNRQGSVSGNTIYF
TRBV27	TRBD2	20	NA	TRBJ2-1	TGTGCCAGCAGTCTCCCGATAATGGCTAGCGGAGCCCTCGACTACAATGAGCAGTTCTTC	CASSLPIMASGALDYNEQFF
TRBV7-2	TRBD1	15	NA	TRBJ1-1	TGTGCCAGCAGCATAACAGGGGGCGGGAGCACTGAAGCTTTCTTT	CASSITGGGSTEAFF
TRBV18	NA	15	NA	TRBJ1-2	TGTGCCAGCTCACCATCGACAAGCACTAACTATGGCTACACCTTC	CASSPSTSTNYGYTF
TRBV6-1	TRBD2	16	NA	TRBJ2-1	TGTGCCAGCAGTGAAGGGCAGCCAGCGGGGAGATATGAGCAGTTCTTC	CASSEGQPAGRYEQFF
TRBV28	NA	14	NA	TRBJ1-3	TGTGCCAGCACCCCAGGCACAGCTGGAAACACCATATATTTT	CASTPGTAGNTIYF
TRBV9	NA	15	few	TRBJ1-1	TGTGCCAGCAGCCCCAACTCACAGGGTAACACTGAAGCTTTCTTT	CASSPNSQGNTEAFF
TRBV7-3	TRBD2	14	few	TRBJ2-5	TGTGCCAGCAGCTCTAGCGGGGGGGGAGAGACCCAGTACTTC	CASSSSGGGETQYF
TRBV2	NA	14	NA	TRBJ2-7	TGTGCCAGCAGTGAACGCCAGGTTCCCTACGAGCAGTACTTC	CASSERQVPYEQYF
TRBV19	NA	13	NA	TRBJ1-5	TGTGCCAGTAGCCGTTCTCCCGTCCAGCCCCAGCATTTT	CASSRSPVQPQHF
TRBV4-2	NA	18	NA	TRBJ1-6	TGTGCCAGCAGCCAAATCCTAGACGGGAGCTCCTATAATTCACCCCTCCACTTT	CASSQILDGSSYNSPLHF
TRBV4-2	NA	20	NA	TRBJ2-1	TGTGCCAGCAGCCAAGAAGGCCCCTCGAGCTACGGGACTCCCTCCAATGAGCAGTTCTTC	CASSQEGPSSYGTPSNEQFF
TRBV5-6	NA	14	NA	TRBJ1-5	TGTGCCAGCAGCTTGACGGGTCTTAATCAGCCCCAGCATTTT	CASSLTGLNQPQHF
TRBV6-1	TRBD1	15	NA	TRBJ2-5	TGTGCCACCGACGGTCTGGGACAGGGTCGCGAGACCCAGTACTTC	CATDGLGQGRETQYF
TRBV7-9	TRBD1	15	NA	TRBJ2-7	TGCGCCAGCAGCCAAGACAGGGAAGGCACCTACGAGCAGTACTTC	CASSQDREGTYEQYF
TRBV7-2	TRBD1	14	NA	TRBJ2-7	TGTGCCAGCAGCGCCGGGACAGGGCCCTACGAGCAGTACTTC	CASSAGTGPYEQYF
TRBV11-1	NA	14	NA	TRBJ1-2	TGTGCCAGCAGCCCCAGGTGGGCGGAGGAGGGCTACACCTTC	CASSPRWAEEGYTF
TRBV30	NA	13	once	TRBJ1-1	TGTGCCTGGAGTGTACTAGGTGGGACTGAAGCTTTCTTT	CAWSVLGGTEAFF
TRBV5-5	TRBD1	16	NA	TRBJ2-7	TGTGCCAGCAGTTGGTGGGGGGACAGGGGATCGTACGAGCAGTACTTC	CASSWWGDRGSYEQYF
TRBV18	NA	14	NA	TRBJ2-3	TGTGCCAGCTCACCACCAGGGGTGACAGATACGCAGTATTTT	CASSPPGVTDTQYF